These T cell receptor beta chains were read from a single sample in a study of blood T cell repertoires in COVID-19. The method was immunoSEQ multiplex PCR; TCRdb's version includes in-frame clones alone and lacks a portion of them. The sample includes about 230,000 clones, over 70% seen only once; the top ten take roughly 27%. What was sequenced was peripheral blood. The receptors originated from a man aged 35 to 55 with acute or convalescent COVID-19. Both conserved end residues are part of each CDR3. A D gene is named only where the DNA matches it firmly. A row's size may be missing; if present it is once, few, many or a size class.

clone_size | j_call | d_call | v_call | cdr3_nt | cdr3_aa
NA | TRBJ2-5 | NA | TRBV5-8 | TGTGCCAGCAGCTTGATGGGGGGTCGGGAGACCCAGTACTTC | CASSLMGGRETQYF
NA | TRBJ1-1 | NA | TRBV2 | TGTGCCAGCAGGGCGGACAGCACTGAAGCTTTCTTT | CASRADSTEAFF
NA | TRBJ1-1 | NA | TRBV12-3/TRBV12-4 | TGTGCCAGCAGTTTGGGGAGGAACACTGAAGCTTTCTTT | CASSLGRNTEAFF
NA | TRBJ2-3 | TRBD2 | TRBV10-3 | TGTGCCATCAGGAGTACTAGCGGGAGGGCCGCGGGCACAGATACGCAGTATTTT | CAIRSTSGRAAGTDTQYF
NA | TRBJ1-5 | TRBD1 | TRBV7-9 | TGTGCCAGCAGCACCGGACAGGGTGGACCCAATCAGCCCCAGCATTTT | CASSTGQGGPNQPQHF
once | TRBJ2-1 | TRBD2 | TRBV15 | TGTGCCACCCGCAAGGGCAGCGGGAGGGCCTCAGGAAATGAGCAGTTCTTC | CATRKGSGRASGNEQFF
once | TRBJ2-7 | TRBD1 | TRBV7-2 | TGTGCCAGCAGTCACCCACGCTCCCGGGACAGGAGCGACGAGCAGTACTTC | CASSHPRSRDRSDEQYF
NA | TRBJ2-1 | NA | TRBV11-3 | TGTGCCAGCAGCCTGGATTCTCTAGCTCACAATGAGCAGTTCTTC | CASSLDSLAHNEQFF
NA | TRBJ2-1 | NA | TRBV19 | TGTGCCAGTAGTATAGATGGTACAGGGACGGCCTACAATGAGCAGTTCTTC | CASSIDGTGTAYNEQFF
NA | TRBJ2-4 | NA | TRBV5-1 | TGCGCCAGCAGCTACGGTATCAAAAACATTCAGTACTTC | CASSYGIKNIQYF
NA | TRBJ2-1 | TRBD2 | TRBV7-3 | TGTGCCAGCAGCCAAGTCCTAGCGGGAAGTAATGAGCAGTTCTTC | CASSQVLAGSNEQFF
once | TRBJ2-5 | NA | TRBV5-1 | TGCGCCAGCAGCTTGGACATCCAAGAGACCCAGTACTTC | CASSLDIQETQYF
NA | TRBJ2-2 | TRBD1 | TRBV6-5 | TGTGCCAGCAGTTACTCGACAGGGATGAACGGGGAGCTGTTTTTT | CASSYSTGMNGELFF